This T cell receptor (beta chain) was retrieved from a study of human T cells and chemical hapten exposure. This CDR3 has 12 residues. V was pared by 1 base and J by 5 bases, with 3 bases between. From germline, CDR1 is SEHNR and CDR2 FQNEAQ (reference sequence). Time point meaning: patch test 1, 2 weeks after DPC sensitization. Treatment denoted: therapeutic diphenylcyclopropenone sensitization with weekly scalp DPC. The authors' total RNA extraction used unfractionated whole blood. TCRdb passed the RACE reads through MiXCR, listing each CDR3 protein once. The data hold around 57,000 distinct CDR3 sequences, with more than 9.5% observed a single time. This clonotype has just a few counts.

The receptor's source is a woman aged 40 to 49 with alopecia areata. Some clones in this sample may be carry-over from other donors' samples. Specimen: whole blood, collected in connection with sensitization to the hapten diphenylcyclopropenone (DPC). This chain uses TRBV7-9 with TRBJ2-1, with D unresolved. For the CDR3, the DNA is TGTGCCAGCAGCTTAGTAAACAATGAGCAGTTCTTC. As protein: CASSLVNNEQFF.